Included here is one TCR beta chain sequence, with context. This specimen comes from a study of cytomegalovirus exposure and HLA in healthy donors. The primer mix had 60 Vbeta and 13 Jbeta primers. Data came from immunoSEQ multiplex PCR; TCRdb stores just in-frame clones and leaves some out. The sample lists around 67,000 clones, roughly two thirds occurring once. The CDR3 contains 14 residues. Germline CDR1 SGHDT, CDR2 YYEEEE. The ends were cut back, 0 bases at V and 0 bases at J, with 4 bases in the middle. J is TRBJ1-3 and V is TRBV5-6; D remains unclear. Source material: PBMCs. The clonotype originates from a woman aged 30 to 39 in good health and CMV-seronegative. CDR3 sequence: CASSLDHSGNTIYF. For the CDR3, the DNA is TGTGCCAGCAGCTTGGATCACTCTGGAAACACCATATATTTT. Variable domain in full (rest from reference TRBV5-6 and TRBJ1-3): DAGVTQSPTHLIKTRGQQVTLRCSPKSGHDTVSWYQQALGQGPQFIFQYYEEEERQRGNFPDRFSGHQFPNYSSELNVNALLLGDSALYLCASSLDHSGNTIYFGEGSWLTVV.